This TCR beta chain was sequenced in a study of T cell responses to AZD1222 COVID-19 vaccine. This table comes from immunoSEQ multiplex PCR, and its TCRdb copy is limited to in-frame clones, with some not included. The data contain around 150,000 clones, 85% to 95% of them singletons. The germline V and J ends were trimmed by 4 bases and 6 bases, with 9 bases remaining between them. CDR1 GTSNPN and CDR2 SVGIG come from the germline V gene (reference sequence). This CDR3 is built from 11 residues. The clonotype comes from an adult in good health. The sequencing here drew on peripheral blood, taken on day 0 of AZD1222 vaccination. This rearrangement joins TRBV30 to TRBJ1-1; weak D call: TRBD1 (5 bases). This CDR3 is CAWIPTAEAFF. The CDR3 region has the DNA TGTGCCTGGATCCCGACAGCTGAAGCTTTCTTT.